This entry lists 29 T cell receptor beta chains sequenced from one sample in a study of cytomegalovirus exposure and HLA in healthy donors. The PCR was carried out with 60 Vbeta primers and 13 Jbeta primers. Profiled with immunoSEQ multiplex PCR; TCRdb holds only in-frame clones, not every one. The sample shows 130,000 or so clones, around 75% of them seen only once. The sample taken for sequencing was PBMCs. The source of these receptors is a man aged 25 to 45 in good health and CMV-seronegative.

V and J are TRBV28 and TRBJ1-3, with 7 bases matching TRBD1. With 6 bases clipped from V and 4 bases from J, the junction kept 9 bases outside the gene matches. This CDR3 is built from 15 residues. In germline, CDR1 is MDHEN, CDR2 SYDVKM. In DNA form, the CDR3 reads TGTGCCAGCAGCACAACAGGGGTGGGGGGAAACACCATATATTTT. This codes for CASSTTGVGGNTIYF.

The CDR3 DNA reads as TGTGCCAGCAACCTCTGGACAGGGTCGTACGAGCAGTACTTC. Residues: CASNLWTGSYEQYF. The rearrangement links TRBV6-1 to TRBJ2-7; 8 bases fit TRBD1. Trimming cost V 7 bases and J 4 bases; bases outside gene matches: 9. CDR1 is MNHNS and CDR2 is SASEGT in the germline V gene. The CDR3 is 14 residues long.

The chain has TRBV5-1 and TRBJ2-7; 7 nucleotides align to TRBD1. The germline CDR1 and CDR2 sequences are SGHRS and YFSETQ. This CDR3 spans 13 amino acids. Trimming took 5 bases from V and 3 from J; bases not matched to a gene: 5. CDR3 region: CASRLPGGYEQYF. In DNA form, the CDR3 reads TGCGCCAGCAGACTGCCAGGGGGCTACGAGCAGTACTTC.

This clone was detected once. The chain joins TRBV9 to TRBJ2-3; 8 bases agree with TRBD1. The germline CDR1 and CDR2 sequences are SGDLS and YYNGEE. V trimming: 2 bases; J trimming: 1 base; junction bases outside the gene matches: 6. This CDR3 comprises 16 residues. DNA of the CDR3: TGTGCCAGCAGCGTCTCAGGGGGCTCTGGCACAGATACGCAGTATTTT. Residues: CASSVSGGSGTDTQYF.

This clone was seen more than once but under ten times. As DNA, the CDR3 is TGTGCCAGCAGCTTAGTTCTCAATCAGCCCCAGCATTTT. Protein: CASSLVLNQPQHF. This chain connects TRBV7-9 to TRBJ1-5; D unresolved. Deletions cut 1 base from V and 3 bases from J, with 4 bases between. The CDR3 has 13 residues. CDR1 and CDR2 (germline): SEHNR, FQNEAQ (reference sequence).

This clone was recorded once. The chain joins TRBV5-1 to TRBJ2-3, with TRBD2 as a possible D gene (5 bases). In germline, CDR1 is SGHRS, CDR2 YFSETQ. The germline V and J ends were trimmed by 4 bases and 8 bases, with 20 bases remaining between them. This CDR3 has 15 residues. CDR3 protein: CASSLQTTPQITQYF. As DNA, the CDR3 is TGCGCCAGCAGCCTGCAGACTACACCACAGATTACGCAGTATTTT.

The chain is built from TRBV7-9 and TRBJ2-1, with D possibly being TRBD2 (5 bases). The V gene's germline CDR1 is SEHNR and CDR2 FQNEAQ (reference sequence). This CDR3 is built from 11 residues. V lost 7 bases, J lost 8 bases, and 9 bases lay in between. In DNA form, the CDR3 reads TGTGCCAGCACCCGGGAATATGAGCAGTTCTTC. Its protein is CASTREYEQFF.

The CDR3 region has the DNA TGTGCCAGCAGCTTGCGAGGTGAGGGGGTCACAGATACGCAGTATTTT. Translation: CASSLRGEGVTDTQYF. This sequence joins TRBV5-6 and TRBJ2-3, with D tentatively TRBD1 (6 bases). The V gene lost 1 base and the J gene lost 2 bases, with 14 bases spanning the gap. This CDR3 has 16 amino acids. Germline CDR1 and CDR2: SGHDT and YYEEEE.

This chain links TRBV7-3 with TRBJ2-3, with TRBD2 as a possible D gene (5 bases). The germline V and J ends were trimmed by 6 bases and 1 base, with 17 bases remaining between them. The CDR3 is 16 residues long. Germline lookup yields CDR1 SGHTA and CDR2 FQGTGA. CDR3 in amino acids: CASRPQSGVGTDTQYF. Written as DNA, the CDR3 is TGTGCCAGCAGACCCCAGAGCGGAGTTGGCACAGATACGCAGTATTTT.

This clone was seen more than once but under ten times. V is TRBV25-1 and J is TRBJ1-5; 7 bases are shared with TRBD1. The germline gives CDR1 MGHDK, CDR2 SYGVNS. The CDR3 sequence is 15 residues long. Unmatched junction bases numbered 7, after V lost 8 bases and J lost 0 bases. CDR3 coding DNA: TGTGCCAGCCTTGGTGGGACAGTTAGCAATCAGCCCCAGCATTTT. This sequence encodes CASLGGTVSNQPQHF. Looking up the rest from reference TRBV25-1 and TRBJ1-5 gives the full variable domain: EADIYQTPRYLVIGTGKKITLECSQTMGHDKMYWYQQDPGMELHLIHYSYGVNSTEKGDLSSESTVSRIRTEHFPLTLESARPSHTSQYLCASLGGTVSNQPQHFGDGTRLSIL.

The chain recombines TRBV6-1 with TRBJ2-7; a weak D match, TRBD1 (6 bases). This CDR3 has 16 residues. Trimming removed 3 bases at V and 1 base at J, with 16 bases between. Germline CDR1 is MNHNS and CDR2 is SASEGT. In DNA form, the CDR3 reads TGTGCCAGCAGTGACTGGGACAAGACTTTTTCCTACGAGCAGTACTTC. It is translated as CASSDWDKTFSYEQYF.

This clone was seen once. The V call is TRBV19, the J call TRBJ1-2; no reliable D call. CDR3 length equals 13 residues. V lost 10 bases to trimming and J lost 0 bases, with 12 bases between them. In germline, CDR1 is LNHDA, CDR2 SQIVND (reference sequence). The CDR3 region is CATLERANYGYTF. CDR3 nucleotides: TGTGCCACCTTGGAGAGAGCTAACTATGGCTACACCTTC.

This clone was counted only a few times. The chain employs TRBV21-1 and TRBJ1-1; TRBD1 is taken as the D call from the table, unchecked against the DNA. TRBV21-1 is tagged as a pseudogene. CDR3 length: 15 amino acids. In nucleotides, the CDR3 is TGTGCCAGCAGGGACAGGCCTTCACTCTACACTGAAGCTTTCTTT. This gives the protein CASRDRPSLYTEAFF.

This chain joins TRBV25-1 and TRBJ2-3; tentatively, D is TRBD1 (5 bases). Per germline, CDR1 MGHDK and CDR2 SYGVNS. Trimming cost V 4 bases and J 2 bases, with 16 bases left between them. This CDR3 is built from 16 residues. The CDR3 DNA reads as TGTGCCAGCAGTGGCTGGACACACTCCGACACAGATACGCAGTATTTT. Its translation is CASSGWTHSDTDTQYF.

The V and J genes are TRBV6-1 and TRBJ1-1; a weak D match, TRBD1 (6 bases). Germline loops: CDR1 MNHNS, CDR2 SASEGT. This CDR3 has 15 amino acids. The V end lost 2 bases, the J end lost 4 bases, and 14 bases lay between the germline ends. This CDR3 reads CASSELHRAITEAFF. The CDR3 DNA follows: TGTGCCAGCAGTGAATTGCACAGGGCGATCACTGAAGCTTTCTTT.

This chain joins TRBV13 and TRBJ2-7; 8 positions match TRBD1. The ends lost 5 bases at V and 3 bases at J; junction bases unmatched: 3. This CDR3 spans 13 amino acids. Germline V gives CDR1 PRHDT, CDR2 FYEKMQ (reference sequence). The CDR3 reads CASSIGQGYEQYF. The CDR3 DNA reads as TGTGCCAGCAGCATCGGACAGGGCTACGAGCAGTACTTC. The variable domain in full, completed from reference TRBV13 and TRBJ2-7, reads AAGVIQSPRHLIKEKRETATLKCYPIPRHDTVYWYQQGPGQDPQFLISFYEKMQSDKGSIPDRFSAQQFSDYHSELNMSSLELGDSALYFCASSIGQGYEQYFGPGTRLTVT.

The rearrangement uses TRBV2 and TRBJ1-2, with 7 positions matching TRBD1. The CDR3 totals 14 residues. The ends lost 10 bases at V and 2 bases at J; junction bases unmatched: 10. Germline V lookup: CDR1 SNHLY, CDR2 FYNNEI. CDR3 sequence (DNA): TGTGCCATCACCACCTCGACAGGGAACTATGGCTACACCTTC. This codes for CAITTSTGNYGYTF.

The V and J genes are TRBV6-6 and TRBJ1-2; D is possibly TRBD1 (6 bases). Deletions cut 2 bases from V and 2 bases from J, with 9 bases between. Per the germline V gene, CDR1 is MNHNY and CDR2 is SVGAGI (reference sequence). The CDR3 covers 14 residues. In DNA, the CDR3 is TGTGCCAGCAGTTACAGGGGGACCAACTATGGCTACACCTTC. Its protein product is CASSYRGTNYGYTF.

The chain couples TRBV5-4 to TRBJ2-7, with 10 bases matching TRBD2. CDR3 length: 14 amino acids. The germline V gene encodes CDR1 SGHNT and CDR2 YYREEE (reference sequence). With 0 bases clipped from V and 6 bases from J, the junction kept 3 bases outside the gene matches. The CDR3 sequence is CASSLELAGSEQYF. The CDR3 region has the DNA TGTGCCAGCAGCTTGGAACTAGCGGGGAGCGAGCAGTACTTC.

The V gene is TRBV6-5, the J gene TRBJ2-1; D ambiguous. Trimming cost V 3 bases and J 5 bases, with 14 bases left between them. The CDR3 runs 15 residues. CDR1 and CDR2 (germline): MNHEY, SVGAGI. The CDR3 nucleotides read TGTGCCAGCAGTTATACCCCCCTAGTAGACAATGAGCAGTTCTTC. This encodes CASSYTPLVDNEQFF.

The chain has TRBV5-6 and TRBJ2-3; 14 bases map to TRBD2. Germline V gene sequence: CDR1 SGHDT, CDR2 YYEEEE. With 4 bases clipped from V and 0 bases from J, the junction kept 7 bases outside the gene matches. This CDR3 is 18 amino acids long. The CDR3 protein is CASSLTSGRASSTDTQYF. CDR3 DNA: TGTGCCAGCAGCCTGACTAGCGGGAGGGCCTCTAGCACAGATACGCAGTATTTT. The whole variable domain, filled in from reference TRBV5-6 and TRBJ2-3, reads DAGVTQSPTHLIKTRGQQVTLRCSPKSGHDTVSWYQQALGQGPQFIFQYYEEEERQRGNFPDRFSGHQFPNYSSELNVNALLLGDSALYLCASSLTSGRASSTDTQYFGPGTRLTVL.

V gene TRBV4-3 combines with J gene TRBJ1-1; D not resolved. This CDR3 region has 15 residues. Germline CDR1 and CDR2: LGHNA and YSLEER. Trimming removed 0 bases from V and 1 base from J, with 9 bases in between. The CDR3 DNA is TGCGCCAGCAGCCAAGATAGGAACAGGAACACTGAAGCTTTCTTT. Protein sequence: CASSQDRNRNTEAFF.

The J gene is TRBJ2-7, the V gene TRBV7-2; 10 positions match TRBD2. With V trimmed by 1 base and J by 4 bases, 4 bases remained unmatched. Per germline, CDR1 SGHTA and CDR2 FQGNSA. CDR3 size: 15 residues. CDR3 in amino acids: CASSLGRGLAYEQYF. CDR3 in DNA: TGTGCCAGCAGCTTAGGTCGGGGACTAGCGTACGAGCAGTACTTC.

This chain connects TRBV18 to TRBJ1-1; maybe TRBD1 (5 bases). The CDR3 sequence is 15 residues long. CDR1 and CDR2 from the germline V gene are KGHSH and LQKENI. V shed 3 bases and J shed 6 bases, with 17 bases lying between them. CDR3 residues: CASSPRELQTSEAFF. The CDR3 bases are TGTGCCAGCTCACCCAGGGAACTACAAACATCTGAAGCTTTCTTT.

This chain connects TRBV6-5 to TRBJ2-7, with D unclear. V was clipped by 5 bases and J by 4 bases, with 6 bases between them. The CDR3 extends over 11 amino acids. Germline assignment: CDR1 MNHEY and CDR2 SVGAGI. CDR3 loop: CASSVHYEQYF. CDR3 in DNA: TGTGCCAGCAGTGTACATTACGAGCAGTACTTC.

The sample holds a few counts of this clone. The chain employs TRBV5-1 and TRBJ2-3; possibly TRBD2 for D (5 bases). The V end was cut by 0 bases, the J end by 6 bases, with 11 bases between. Germline CDR1 and CDR2: SGHRS and YFSETQ. This CDR3 comprises 14 residues. CDR3 nucleotides: TGCGCCAGCAGCTTGGTTCCGGGAACGGATACGCAGTATTTT. Amino acid sequence: CASSLVPGTDTQYF.

In this sample, this clone turned up a few times. CDR3 amino acids: CASREGGTSWINEQFF. The CDR3 DNA reads TGTGCCAGCAGGGAGGGGGGGACTAGTTGGATCAATGAGCAGTTCTTC. The V gene is TRBV2, the J gene TRBJ2-1, with 8 bases aligning to TRBD2. There are 16 residues in the CDR3. The germline gives CDR1 SNHLY, CDR2 FYNNEI. V shed 6 bases and J 6 bases; nucleotides not matched to a gene: 13.

V usage is TRBV6-6 and J usage is TRBJ1-2, with 9 bases lining up with TRBD1. The CDR3 consists of 16 residues. The germline gives CDR1 MNHNY, CDR2 SVGAGI (reference sequence). J gave up 0 bases and V 3 bases, and 5 bases lay outside the gene matches. The CDR3 DNA follows: TGTGCCAGCAGTTATACAGGGGGCGGGACTAACTATGGCTACACCTTC. Protein: CASSYTGGGTNYGYTF.

This sequence joins TRBV18 and TRBJ2-1, with D perhaps matching TRBD1 (6 bases). CDR3 size: 14 residues. Trimming pared 3 bases from V and 3 bases from J, leaving 9 bases between. CDR1 is KGHSH, CDR2 LQKENI, per germline. The CDR3 spells CASSPWDNYNEQFF. DNA for the CDR3: TGTGCCAGCTCACCTTGGGACAACTACAATGAGCAGTTCTTC.